This T cell receptor (beta chain) is from a study of T cells in Graves' hyperthyroidism and ophthalmopathy. Study-level information: Peripheral blood draws took place at initial diagnosis, ahead of any treatment. Study-wide findings and caveats: In the analysis, a 13 V-J model separated ophthalmopathy from stable hyperthyroidism. Most clonotypes that expanded in the thyroid above 0.001 also showed up in blood.

Researchers barred patients who had uncontrolled infection, other autoimmune disease, pregnancy or lactation. From RNA transcripts, TCR beta CDR3 regions were amplified. Using the HTBI primer set, a first-round RT-PCR was run on the TCR CDR3. TCRdb passed the multiplex PCR reads through MiXCR, listing each CDR3 protein once. The sample lists 470,000 or so distinct CDR3 sequences, less than 25% occurring once. This CDR3 has 14 residues. V lost 3 bases, J lost 1 base, and 7 bases lay in between. Germline V CDR1 and CDR2: DFQATT, SNEGSKA (reference sequence). Of note for this clonotype: What it recognizes is unknown.

The origin of this receptor is a man between 18 and 29 years old with Graves' hyperthyroidism. The chain joins TRBV20-1 to TRBJ2-6; weak D call: TRBD2 (5 bases). The material sequenced was blood. DNA for the CDR3: TGCAGTGCTAGGAGGGCGTCTGGGGCCAACGTCCTGACTTTC. Translated, it gives CSARRASGANVLTF.